The 3 T cell receptor beta chains reported below all come from one sample, sequenced in a study of CXCR3-negative and CXCR3-positive naive CD8 T cells. Whole-study findings and limits: When CXCR3-positive naive cells were set against CXCR3-negative naive cells, the former had more hydrophobic TRB CDR3s.

No antigens are known for them. With UMI labels, 5' RACE was used to prepare the TRB cDNA libraries. Reprocessing the 5' RACE reads, TCRdb reports a single entry for every CDR3 protein and omits DNA. In total, the table holds about 89,000 distinct CDR3 sequences. Sequencing was performed on naive CXCR3+ CD8+ T cells from blood. Subset specified: CD45RO-CCR7+CD27+CD95- naive CD8+ T cells expressing CXCR3 (TNR3+). The receptors come from a human donor in good health. Some clones in this sample may be carry-over from other donors' samples.

The chain combines TRBV12-3 or TRBV12-4 with TRBJ2-7. The CDR3 is 14 residues long. The CDR3 loop reads CASSFVGNSYEQYF.

This rearrangement joins TRBV7-3 to TRBJ2-7; without DNA, the TCRdb call of TRBD1 cannot be checked. CDR3 length: 15 amino acids. Germline V gives CDR1 SGHTA, CDR2 FQGTGA. This CDR3 is CASSHAPGGGYEQYF.

The chain uses TRBV7-3 and TRBJ2-1; with no DNA, the TCRdb D assignment of TRBD2 cannot be verified. The germline V gene encodes CDR1 SGHTA and CDR2 FQGTGA. This CDR3 comprises 17 residues. CDR3: CASSSLGGGAQDNEQFF.